Listed below are T cell receptor beta chains from one sample, sequenced in a study of shared clonotypes between healthy human individuals. Only in-frame clones appear in the TCRdb table, and some are missing; sequencing was by immunoSEQ multiplex PCR. The data show over a million clones, with approximately 80% seen just once and 0.55% to 0.7% held by the top ten. Sample: memory CD4+ T cells from PBMCs. The origin of the receptors is a man younger than 30 in good health. Some clones in this sample may be carry-over from other donors' samples. Each CDR3 is given with its conserved first and last residue. The order of the fields is D gene, J gene, V gene, clone size, CDR3 protein, CDR3 DNA. D genes are given only for firm matches. Where a row states a size, it is once, few, many or the class of an expanded clone; other rows omit it.

d_call: -; j_call: TRBJ2-1; v_call: TRBV7-3; clone_size: -; cdr3_aa: CASSPRDGNNEQFF; cdr3_nt: TGTGCCAGCAGCCCCCGGGACGGTAACAATGAGCAGTTCTTC
d_call: TRBD1; j_call: TRBJ2-3; v_call: TRBV5-8; clone_size: few; cdr3_aa: CASSLDRDDTQYF; cdr3_nt: TGTGCCAGCAGCCTGGACAGGGATGATACGCAGTATTTT
d_call: -; j_call: TRBJ1-2; v_call: TRBV28; clone_size: few; cdr3_aa: CATKLGIQGYTF; cdr3_nt: TGTGCCACCAAGTTAGGAATCCAGGGCTACACCTTC
d_call: -; j_call: TRBJ1-5; v_call: TRBV6-6; clone_size: few; cdr3_aa: CASATSEFDSNQPQHF; cdr3_nt: TGTGCCAGCGCAACTTCAGAGTTCGATAGCAATCAGCCCCAGCATTTT
d_call: TRBD1; j_call: TRBJ1-4; v_call: TRBV7-9; clone_size: -; cdr3_aa: CASSPRRQGGNEKLFF; cdr3_nt: TGTGCCAGCAGCCCAAGAAGACAGGGCGGGAATGAAAAACTGTTTTTT
d_call: -; j_call: TRBJ1-2; v_call: TRBV15; clone_size: few; cdr3_aa: CATSQAGYGYTF; cdr3_nt: TGTGCCACGTCCCAGGCAGGGTATGGCTACACCTTC
d_call: -; j_call: TRBJ2-2; v_call: TRBV28; clone_size: -; cdr3_aa: CASRTENTGELFF; cdr3_nt: TGTGCCAGCCGGACAGAGAACACCGGGGAGCTGTTTTTT
d_call: TRBD2; j_call: TRBJ2-7; v_call: TRBV19; clone_size: -; cdr3_aa: CASSLSSGTSGGPYEQYF; cdr3_nt: TGTGCCAGTAGCCTTTCCTCCGGGACTAGCGGGGGGCCCTACGAGCAGTACTTC
d_call: -; j_call: TRBJ2-2; v_call: TRBV5-4; clone_size: -; cdr3_aa: CASSWGATGDRTGELFF; cdr3_nt: TGTGCCAGCAGCTGGGGGGCAACAGGGGATCGCACCGGGGAGCTGTTTTTT
d_call: -; j_call: TRBJ2-7; v_call: TRBV29-1; clone_size: -; cdr3_aa: CSVGGEATYEQYF; cdr3_nt: TGCAGCGTGGGGGGAGAAGCGACCTACGAGCAGTACTTC
d_call: -; j_call: TRBJ2-7; v_call: TRBV4-2; clone_size: -; cdr3_aa: CASSQGFQDSYEQYF; cdr3_nt: TGTGCCAGCAGCCAAGGTTTCCAGGACTCCTACGAGCAGTACTTC
d_call: -; j_call: TRBJ1-3; v_call: TRBV19; clone_size: few; cdr3_aa: CASSTTGIPSGNTIYF; cdr3_nt: TGTGCCAGTAGTACAACCGGGATCCCCTCTGGAAACACCATATATTTT
d_call: TRBD1; j_call: TRBJ2-1; v_call: TRBV12-5; clone_size: -; cdr3_aa: CASGTGLGDRDEQFF; cdr3_nt: TGTGCTAGTGGCACCGGACTAGGGGACAGGGATGAGCAGTTCTTC
d_call: -; j_call: TRBJ2-5; v_call: TRBV29-1; clone_size: -; cdr3_aa: CSVGVGSAETQYF; cdr3_nt: TGCAGCGTTGGAGTAGGGTCGGCAGAGACCCAGTACTTC